This T cell receptor beta chain is from a study of T cells in Graves' hyperthyroidism and ophthalmopathy. Exclusion of a patient resulted from uncontrolled infection, other autoimmune disease, pregnancy or lactation. General observations from the study: Blood shared most expanded thyroid clonotypes above 0.001. With a median lead of about 6.9 months before onset, the model predicted ophthalmopathy. Ophthalmopathy and stable hyperthyroidism were told apart by a 13 V-J model.

V was shortened by 1 base and J by 2 bases, with 11 bases between the two germline ends. The germline V gene has CDR1 KGHSH and CDR2 LQKENI. This CDR3 comprises 16 residues. This clonotype was detected a few times. Its antigen is unidentified. TCR beta CDR3 sequences were amplified from RNA transcripts. TCR CDR3 underwent first-round RT-PCR with the HTBI primer set. TCRdb fed the multiplex PCR reads into MiXCR, producing one record per CDR3 protein. The sample shows about 560,000 distinct CDR3 sequences, roughly a sixth of them seen only once. Sequenced sample: blood. The receptor's source is a woman aged 18-29 years with Graves' hyperthyroidism. This chain connects TRBV18 to TRBJ2-2; D is ambiguous. The chain's CDR3 is CASSPLTESNTGELFF. CDR3 sequence (DNA): TGTGCCAGCTCACCACTGACGGAGAGTAACACCGGGGAGCTGTTTTTT.